In this sample, the clone carrying this T cell receptor (beta chain) turned up a few times. Its target is not known. The V gene end was trimmed by 5 bases and the J gene end by 4 bases; junction bases not matched to a gene: 2. This CDR3 has 13 amino acids. Per the germline V gene, CDR1 is MGHRA and CDR2 is YSYEKL. This specimen belongs to a study of blood T cells in healthy people across ages. Looking at the study overall: Capturing about one barcoded beta molecule per two T cells was achieved by template switching.

Whole-study results and caveats: Among long-lived donors, naive CD4+ cells were more numerous and diversity higher than in aged donors.

A second PCR of about 6 to 11 cycles used a sample-barcoded 5' primer and a J-beta primer mix. All cDNA molecules were each tagged by a template-switch adaptor with 12 random nucleotides. Every sample returned 2.5 million or more CDR3-containing paired-end reads. TCRdb recomputed calls from the 5' RACE reads with MiXCR, one row per CDR3 protein. The sample yields around 1,500,000 distinct CDR3 sequences, 40% to 50% seen once. Sequencing input: blood. The chain recombines TRBV4-1 with TRBJ2-1, with 7 bases aligning to TRBD1. This clonotype originated in a woman in her late teens or twenties in good health. The CDR3 sequence: CASSRGQYNEQFF. The CDR3 DNA reads TGCGCCAGCAGCAGGGGACAGTACAATGAGCAGTTCTTC.